This record covers a single T cell receptor (beta chain). The target antigen is unknown. Profiling relied on immunoSEQ multiplex PCR, and the TCRdb table lists in-frame clones only, not all of them. The table lists about 44,000 clones, about four fifths of them singletons. The germline gives CDR1 ENHRY, CDR2 SYGVKD. The CDR3 is 16 amino acids. The trim removed 0 bases at V and 0 bases at J, leaving 2 bases unmatched. This sample's time point: week 35, safety follow-up. It was 300 ug of mutant IDH1 20-mer peptide that made up each vaccine dose, given with topical imiquimod. All eight of the vaccinations patients received fell in weeks 1, 3, 5, 7, 11, 15, 19 and 23. Diagnosis in the donors showed new WHO grade 3 or 4 astrocytomas that were IDH1-mutant and ATRX-lost. These data are taken from a study of a mutant IDH1 vaccine in newly diagnosed glioma. Overall study: The first vaccination came 4-6 weeks after radiotherapy alone, or with temozolomide cycles. Before enrollment, the patients had been treated with radiotherapy alone, temozolomide alone, or both together. Most of them had received both.

This clonotype was obtained from a woman between 40 and 55 years old with glioma. Some clones in this sample may be carry-over from other donors' samples. The sequenced sample was PBMCs, obtained from a glioma patient whose treatment included an IDH1 peptide vaccine. The rearrangement uses TRBV10-3 and TRBJ2-3; 8 bases agree with TRBD1. CDR3 sequence: CAISESGQASTDTQYF. CDR3 nucleotides: TGTGCCATCAGTGAGTCGGGACAGGCCAGCACAGATACGCAGTATTTT.